The 26 T cell receptor beta chains presented below share a single source sample, sequenced in a study of T cell responses to AZD1222 COVID-19 vaccine. Produced via immunoSEQ multiplex PCR; TCRdb's table is partial and in-frame only. The sample holds some 130,000 clones, roughly 92% seen once. The source material was peripheral blood, sampled 28 days after the second AZD1222 dose. These receptors came from an adult who received the AZD1222 COVID-19 vaccine.

The CDR3 DNA sequence: TGCAGTGCTAGTTCTGGGGCGAACTATGGCTACACCTTC. Translation gives CSASSGANYGYTF. V usage is TRBV20-1 and J usage is TRBJ1-2, with D possibly being TRBD1 (5 bases). The germline CDR1 and CDR2 sequences are DFQATT and SNEGSKA (reference sequence). The CDR3 extends over 13 amino acids. V dropped 3 bases and J dropped 2 bases, with 10 bases sitting between them.

The genes are TRBV7-2 and TRBJ1-1; 7 bases line up with TRBD1. After removal of 5 bases from V and 1 base from J, the junction contained 7 bases not matched to a gene. This CDR3 region has 15 residues. The germline V gene has CDR1 SGHTA and CDR2 FQGNSA. The CDR3 coding sequence is TGTGCCAGCAGCGCGACAGGGACGGGGAACACTGAAGCTTTCTTT. Translated, it gives CASSATGTGNTEAFF.

The chain is built from TRBV30 and TRBJ2-3, with 8 nucleotides matching TRBD2. CDR3 length: 15 residues. V trimming: 0 bases; J trimming: 4 bases; junction bases outside the gene matches: 6. Germline lookup yields CDR1 GTSNPN and CDR2 SVGIG (reference sequence). The CDR3 DNA is TGTGCCTGGAGTGTCGGAGCGGGAGAGGCAGATACGCAGTATTTT. The encoded protein is CAWSVGAGEADTQYF. The full variable domain, rest sourced from reference TRBV30 and TRBJ2-3, is SQTIHQWPATLVQPVGSPLSLECTVEGTSNPNLYWYRQAAGRGLQLLFYSVGIGQISSEVPQNLSASRPQDRQFILSSKKLLLSDSGFYLCAWSVGAGEADTQYFGPGTRLTVL.

This clone was counted once. The chain joins TRBV18 to TRBJ2-3; perhaps TRBD2 as D (7 bases). Trimming took off 3 bases at V and 0 bases at J, with 16 bases between the two ends. This CDR3 contains 17 residues. Germline V lookup: CDR1 KGHSH, CDR2 LQKENI. The CDR3 DNA reads as TGTGCCAGCTCACCGTCCGGGGGGCCTACTAGCACAGATACGCAGTATTTT. Its translation is CASSPSGGPTSTDTQYF.

This clone was recorded only once. The chain has TRBV5-6 and TRBJ1-1, with D tentatively TRBD1 (5 bases). Germline CDR1 is SGHDT and CDR2 is YYEEEE. V was clipped by 5 bases and J by 6 bases, with 26 bases between them. The CDR3 contains 17 residues. Here the CDR3 reads CASRPLGELGGNPEAFF. The CDR3 DNA is TGTGCCAGCAGACCGCTGGGGGAACTGGGGGGAAACCCTGAAGCTTTCTTT.

This chain links TRBV20-1 with TRBJ2-3; possible D gene TRBD1, 6 bases. V was shortened by 3 bases and J by 4 bases, with 11 bases between the two germline ends. CDR3 length: 13 amino acids. The germline CDR1 and CDR2 sequences are DFQATT and SNEGSKA (reference sequence). For the CDR3, the DNA is TGCAGTGCTAGTGTGGGGGCTTCAGATACGCAGTATTTT. As protein: CSASVGASDTQYF.

The V gene is TRBV10-3, the J gene TRBJ2-5; 13 nucleotides agree with TRBD2. Germline CDR1 is ENHRY and CDR2 is SYGVKD. The trim removed 3 bases at V and 2 bases at J, leaving 6 bases unmatched. The CDR3 is 17 amino acids. The CDR3 spells CAISEQLGLAGQETQYF. The CDR3, as DNA: TGTGCCATCAGTGAACAATTGGGACTAGCGGGGCAAGAGACCCAGTACTTC.

This clone has only a few counts. The genes are TRBV7-2 and TRBJ1-2; D remains unclear. V dropped 5 bases and J dropped 6 bases, with 16 bases sitting between them. Germline V gives CDR1 SGHTA, CDR2 FQGNSA. The length of the CDR3 is 14 residues. Written as DNA, the CDR3 is TGTGCCAGCAGCACCGCGGCAGGTCGGCATGGCTACACCTTC. Its protein is CASSTAAGRHGYTF.

This chain uses TRBV27 with TRBJ2-7; perhaps TRBD1 as D (6 bases). Trimming left V 6 bases short and J 3 bases short, with 15 bases between. CDR3 length: 14 residues. Per the germline V gene, CDR1 is MNHEY and CDR2 is SMNVEV (reference sequence). DNA of the CDR3: TGTGCCAGCAGAGCAGGGACAACCGGCTACGAGCAGTACTTC. Protein: CASRAGTTGYEQYF.

The chain is built from TRBV15 and TRBJ2-5, with D unclear. Germline V CDR1 and CDR2: LNHNV, YYDKDF (reference sequence). The ends were cut back, 8 bases at V and 5 bases at J, with 9 bases in the middle. The CDR3 sequence is 11 residues long. The CDR3 DNA follows: TGTGCCACCCGCCAGGTGGAGACCCAGTACTTC. Translating gives CATRQVETQYF.

The CDR3 here is CASSLSGIQPQHF. CDR3 DNA: TGTGCCAGCAGTTTATCAGGGATCCAGCCCCAGCATTTT. The V and J genes are TRBV28 and TRBJ1-5; D possibly corresponds to TRBD1 (5 bases). With 1 base removed from V and 7 bases from J, the gap between germline ends came to 8 bases. There are 13 residues in the CDR3. From germline, CDR1 is MDHEN and CDR2 SYDVKM.

The chain couples TRBV9 to TRBJ1-2, with TRBD1 matching over 7 bases. Losses at the gene ends were 4 bases for V and 8 bases for J; bases not matched to a gene: 8. CDR1 is SGDLS and CDR2 is YYNGEE in the germline V gene. The CDR3 has 13 residues. CDR3 DNA: TGTGCCAGCAGCTCCCACAGGGGTGAGGGCTACACCTTC. Translated: CASSSHRGEGYTF.

J is TRBJ2-7 and V is TRBV29-1; D gene unclear. CDR1 is SQVTM and CDR2 is ANQGSEA in the germline V gene. This CDR3 is built from 13 residues. V shed 0 bases and J shed 0 bases, with 6 bases lying between them. The CDR3 here is CSVEDDISYEQYF. The CDR3 DNA is TGCAGCGTTGAAGACGACATCTCCTACGAGCAGTACTTC.

The chain is built from TRBV30 and TRBJ1-3; D call uncertain. The CDR3 length is 14 residues. The V and J ends lost 2 bases and 4 bases respectively, with 12 bases between them. CDR1 and CDR2 (germline): GTSNPN, SVGIG (reference sequence). In nucleotides, the CDR3 is TGTGCCTGGAGTTCTTGGACTTACGGAAACACCATATATTTT. Amino acids: CAWSSWTYGNTIYF.

The J gene is TRBJ1-1, the V gene TRBV19; D is unclear. Trimming cost V 3 bases and J 7 bases, with 12 bases left between them. The CDR3 extends over 13 amino acids. Germline CDR1 and CDR2: LNHDA and SQIVND (reference sequence). This CDR3 is CASSIPGEGEAFF. In nucleotides, the CDR3 is TGTGCCAGTAGTATCCCAGGAGAGGGTGAAGCTTTCTTT.

The chain employs TRBV6-5 and TRBJ1-2; possibly TRBD1 for D (6 bases). Trimming pared 0 bases from V and 7 bases from J, leaving 18 bases between. CDR3 length: 16 residues. Germline CDR1 and CDR2: MNHEY and SVGAGI. The CDR3 protein is CASSYSLGTGSAGYTF. DNA for the CDR3: TGTGCCAGCAGTTACTCACTCGGCACAGGGTCTGCTGGCTACACCTTC.

This clone was detected only a few times. The chain recombines TRBV5-6 with TRBJ1-4; D possibly corresponds to TRBD1 (5 bases). Trimming stripped 4 bases from V and 0 bases from J, with 22 bases between. The CDR3 covers 19 residues. Germline assignment: CDR1 SGHDT and CDR2 YYEEEE. CDR3 sequence reads: CASSSLPVGVVATNEKLFF. The DNA for the CDR3 is TGTGCCAGCAGCAGCTTGCCCGTGGGGGTAGTTGCAACTAATGAAAAACTGTTTTTT.

The rearrangement links TRBV10-3 to TRBJ1-2; possibly TRBD1 for D (5 bases). The CDR3 runs to 14 residues. The ends were cut back, 3 bases at V and 8 bases at J, with 16 bases in the middle. CDR1 and CDR2 (germline): ENHRY, SYGVKD. CDR3 in DNA: TGTGCCATCAGTGAAATTGGGACTGGCGAGGGCTACACCTTC. It codes for CAISEIGTGEGYTF.

In this sample, this clone turned up a few times. The rearrangement uses TRBV28 and TRBJ2-7; D remains unclear. From germline, CDR1 is MDHEN and CDR2 SYDVKM. V was trimmed by 3 bases and J by 0 bases, leaving 6 bases between them. This CDR3 spans 13 amino acids. Here the CDR3 reads CASSFFSSYEQYF. The CDR3 DNA is TGTGCCAGCAGTTTCTTTAGCTCCTACGAGCAGTACTTC. Based on the CDR3 plus reference TRBV28 and TRBJ2-7, the full variable domain is DVKVTQSSRYLVKRTGEKVFLECVQDMDHENMFWYRQDPGLGLRLIYFSYDVKMKEKGDIPEGYSVSREKKERFSLILESASTNQTSMYLCASSFFSSYEQYFGPGTRLTVT.

The chain employs TRBV19 and TRBJ1-2; tentative D call: TRBD1 (6 bases). The CDR3 has 13 residues. The V gene's germline CDR1 is LNHDA and CDR2 SQIVND (reference sequence). The V gene lost 5 bases and the J gene lost 4 bases, with 11 bases spanning the gap. CDR3 sequence (DNA): TGTGCCAGTAGTGGACAGAGCTCCTATGGCTACACCTTC. This sequence encodes CASSGQSSYGYTF.

The chain recombines TRBV7-2 with TRBJ1-1, with 9 bases lining up with TRBD1. V lost 6 bases, J lost 0 bases, and 8 bases stayed unmatched. Germline V gene sequence: CDR1 SGHTA, CDR2 FQGNSA. This CDR3 spans 16 amino acids. CDR3 region: CASRDRGMDLNTEAFF. The CDR3 DNA sequence: TGTGCCAGCAGGGACAGGGGAATGGATCTGAACACTGAAGCTTTCTTT.

The rearrangement links TRBV25-1 to TRBJ2-1, with D possibly matching TRBD1 (6 bases). This CDR3 comprises 14 residues. The germline gives CDR1 MGHDK, CDR2 SYGVNS. The germline V and J ends were trimmed by 2 bases and 7 bases, with 12 bases remaining between them. The CDR3 is CASSEPGTPNEQFF. The CDR3 nucleotides are TGTGCCAGCAGTGAACCCGGGACACCGAATGAGCAGTTCTTC.

The chain joins TRBV7-2 to TRBJ2-7, with unresolved D. CDR3 size: 13 residues. V was cut by 5 bases and J by 3 bases, with 11 bases left in between. Germline loops: CDR1 SGHTA, CDR2 FQGNSA. CDR3 sequence reads: CASSVTDLYEQYF. The DNA of the CDR3 is TGTGCCAGCAGCGTGACTGATCTCTACGAGCAGTACTTC.

This clone was counted a single time. The chain couples TRBV18 to TRBJ2-7; 9 positions agree with TRBD1. The J segment lost 3 bases and the V segment lost 2 bases, leaving 5 bases of the junction unmatched. The CDR3 extends over 15 amino acids. CDR1 and CDR2 (germline): KGHSH, LQKENI. The CDR3 region has the DNA TGTGCCAGCTCACCATGGGGACAGGGACTCTACGAGCAGTACTTC. Translated: CASSPWGQGLYEQYF.

The rearrangement uses TRBV28 and TRBJ2-7, with TRBD1 matching over 8 bases. Trimming took 8 bases from V and 6 from J; bases not matched to a gene: 6. Germline V gene lookup returns CDR1 MDHEN and CDR2 SYDVKM. This CDR3 comprises 12 residues. CDR3 nucleotides: TGTGCCAGCCGGACAGGGAGTCCCGAGCAGTACTTC. It translates to CASRTGSPEQYF.

The chain employs TRBV7-3 and TRBJ1-1; 7 nucleotides agree with TRBD1. CDR3 length: 18 amino acids. The trim removed 5 bases at V and 3 bases at J, leaving 18 bases unmatched. The V gene's germline CDR1 is SGHTA and CDR2 FQGTGA. The CDR3 DNA sequence: TGTGCCAGCAGCCGCACCTCGGCCGGGACAGCCGGAGACACTGAAGCTTTCTTT. It specifies CASSRTSAGTAGDTEAFF.